The sequence of this T cell receptor beta chain was determined in a study of control samples from healthy donors and cancer patients (dated by TCRdb to about 2020). Trimming at the junction amounts to 4 bases on V and 2 bases on J, and the germline ends lie 9 bases apart. Sequences SGHRS (CDR1) and YFSETQ (CDR2) are obtained from the germline V gene. Taken from cysteine to phenylalanine, the CDR3 has 13 residues. Only CDR3 DNA remains: 39 bases, in frame from the first base. Points on this clone: Its antigen is unknown. Base qualities are not recorded, but no much larger clone differs from it by a single base.

The library was generated by the immunoSEQ multiplex PCR assay. Here the immuneACCESS table is served through TCRdb, limited to in-frame sequences with V and J called. Missing clones are a known gap in these copies; in checked studies unresolved V genes cover under half, and the rest lacks a known reason. Present in this sample are 90,000 to 100,000 clones, about 80% of which were seen just once. The ten biggest clones cover about 11% of the sample. The sequencing input was blood. This TCR derives from a woman aged 25 to 39 in good health. The chain uses TRBV5-1 and TRBJ1-1; the D region possibly corresponds to TRBD1 (6 bases align). The CDR3 is CASSADSNTEAFF. The bases read TGCGCCAGCAGCGCGGACAGTAACACTGAAGCTTTCTTT.